These T cell receptor beta chains were read from a single sample in a study of cytomegalovirus exposure and HLA in healthy donors. Data came from immunoSEQ multiplex PCR; TCRdb stores just in-frame clones and leaves some out. The table has around 120,000 clones, roughly 83% seen once. The sequencing input was PBMCs. These receptors were collected from a man between 18 and 29 years old in good health and CMV-seronegative. The CDR3 runs from the conserved cysteine through the conserved F or W. D genes are given only for firm matches. The size of a clone is reported for some rows only, either as once, few or many, or as a class for expanded clones.

clone_size	d_call	cdr3_length	v_call	j_call	cdr3_nt	cdr3_aa
.	TRBD1	16	TRBV5-4	TRBJ2-2	TGTGCCAGCAGCCCTCCGGGACAGCCGAACGCCGGGGAGCTGTTTTTT	CASSPPGQPNAGELFF
.	TRBD1	17	TRBV5-3	TRBJ1-2	TGTGCCAGAAGCTGGGTACTCACAGGGGTTCAGGGGTATGGCTACACCTTC	CARSWVLTGVQGYGYTF
.	.	13	TRBV6-1	TRBJ2-1	TGTGCCAGCAGTGACCCCAGGTTCCATGAGCAGTTCTTC	CASSDPRFHEQFF
.	TRBD1	14	TRBV2	TRBJ2-7	TGTGCCAGCAAGACCGGGACAGCCTCCTACGAGCAGTACTTC	CASKTGTASYEQYF
.	.	11	TRBV6-5	TRBJ1-2	TGTGCCAGCAGTAGGGGTGATGGCTACACCTTC	CASSRGDGYTF
.	TRBD2	16	TRBV5-1	TRBJ2-2	TGCGCCAGCAGCCTAGCGGGAGGGCCCAGCACCGGGGAGCTGTTTTTT	CASSLAGGPSTGELFF
.	TRBD1	13	TRBV29-1	TRBJ1-3	TGCAGCGTTTACGGACAGGGGGCAGACACCATATATTTT	CSVYGQGADTIYF
few	TRBD1	13	TRBV7-9	TRBJ1-1	TGTGCCAGCACCCTAACAGGGGGCGCTGAAGCTTTCTTT	CASTLTGGAEAFF
.	TRBD1	16	TRBV30	TRBJ1-2	TGTGCCTGGTCCCCTACCCGAGGACAGGGGGCGGCTGGCTACACCTTC	CAWSPTRGQGAAGYTF
.	.	17	TRBV4-2	TRBJ2-7	TGTGCCAGCAGCCAAGATCGAACTAGTCCCCTCTCCTACGAGCAGTACTTC	CASSQDRTSPLSYEQYF
.	.	13	TRBV6-5	TRBJ2-3	TGTGCCAGCAACCGCGGGGGCGAAGATACGCAGTATTTT	CASNRGGEDTQYF
.	TRBD1	14	TRBV19	TRBJ2-3	TGTGCCAGTAATCAGGGGGCGAGCACAGATACGCAGTATTTT	CASNQGASTDTQYF
.	TRBD1	18	TRBV7-9	TRBJ1-1	TGTGCCAGCAGCCCTAGGGTGCGGGACAGGGCTTTTAGGACTGAAGCTTTCTTT	CASSPRVRDRAFRTEAFF
.	TRBD1	17	TRBV4-1	TRBJ1-2	TGCGCCAGCAGCCAAGACTGGGGGACAGGGGATACCTATGGCTACACCTTC	CASSQDWGTGDTYGYTF
.	.	14	TRBV19	TRBJ2-2	TGTGCCAGTAGCGCTAACAGGGATTTCGGGGAGCTGTTTTTT	CASSANRDFGELFF
few	.	15	TRBV30	TRBJ1-1	TGTGCCTGGAGTGTACCTTTCTTGCCTAGGACTGAAGCTTTCTTT	CAWSVPFLPRTEAFF
.	TRBD1	15	TRBV19	TRBJ1-1	TGTGCCAGTAGTGGGAACGACAGGGCGAACACTGAAGCTTTCTTT	CASSGNDRANTEAFF
.	.	15	TRBV27	TRBJ1-5	TGTGCCAGCAGTTTGGAGGGGTTCACCAATCAGCCCCAGCATTTT	CASSLEGFTNQPQHF
.	TRBD2	17	TRBV27	TRBJ2-1	TGTGCCAGCAGTCCGGAGGTCCTAGCGGGGGGGGGTAATGAGCAGTTCTTC	CASSPEVLAGGGNEQFF
few	TRBD1	14	TRBV19	TRBJ1-2	TGTGCCAGTAGTACCAAGACAGGGCCCTATGGCTACACCTTC	CASSTKTGPYGYTF
.	TRBD1	17	TRBV7-9	TRBJ2-6	TGTGCCAGCAGCCCAACGACAGGGCAGGCCGGGGCCAACGTCCTGACTTTC	CASSPTTGQAGANVLTF
.	.	15	TRBV6-1	TRBJ2-2	TGTGCCAGCAGTGATCCAACGAGAGAGACCGGGGAGCTGTTTTTT	CASSDPTRETGELFF
.	TRBD2	15	TRBV30	TRBJ2-7	TGTGCCTGGAGTGTTCCCGGGACTAGTTTCTACGAGCAGTACTTC	CAWSVPGTSFYEQYF
.	TRBD2	15	TRBV28	TRBJ2-1	TGTGCCAGCAGGACCCCGGGACTAGGGGGGAATGAGCAGTTCTTC	CASRTPGLGGNEQFF
.	TRBD1	13	TRBV5-5	TRBJ1-1	TGTGCCAGCAGCTTGGGGCAGGGGGCTGAAGCTTTCTTT	CASSLGQGAEAFF
.	TRBD1	14	TRBV25-1	TRBJ2-1	TGTGCCACCTTGAGGGACAGCTCCTACAATGAGCAGTTCTTC	CATLRDSSYNEQFF
.	.	14	TRBV5-1	TRBJ2-7	TGCGCCAGCAGCCCGGCGGGGCGTTCGGCCGAGCAGTACTTC	CASSPAGRSAEQYF
.	TRBD1	14	TRBV5-1	TRBJ1-1	TGCGCCAGCAGCTTGGACAGGGGGAACACTGAAGCTTTCTTT	CASSLDRGNTEAFF
few	.	15	TRBV6-1	TRBJ1-5	TGTGCCAGCAGTGCTGCAGGGGCAAGCAATCAGCCCCAGCATTTT	CASSAAGASNQPQHF
once	TRBD2	15	TRBV29-1	TRBJ2-2	TGCAGCGTACGGATGACTAGCGGGGTCACCGGGGAGCTGTTTTTT	CSVRMTSGVTGELFF
.	.	16	TRBV9	TRBJ2-6	TGTGCCAGCAGCCCACTGGGGGGCTCTGGGGCCAACGTCCTGACTTTC	CASSPLGGSGANVLTF